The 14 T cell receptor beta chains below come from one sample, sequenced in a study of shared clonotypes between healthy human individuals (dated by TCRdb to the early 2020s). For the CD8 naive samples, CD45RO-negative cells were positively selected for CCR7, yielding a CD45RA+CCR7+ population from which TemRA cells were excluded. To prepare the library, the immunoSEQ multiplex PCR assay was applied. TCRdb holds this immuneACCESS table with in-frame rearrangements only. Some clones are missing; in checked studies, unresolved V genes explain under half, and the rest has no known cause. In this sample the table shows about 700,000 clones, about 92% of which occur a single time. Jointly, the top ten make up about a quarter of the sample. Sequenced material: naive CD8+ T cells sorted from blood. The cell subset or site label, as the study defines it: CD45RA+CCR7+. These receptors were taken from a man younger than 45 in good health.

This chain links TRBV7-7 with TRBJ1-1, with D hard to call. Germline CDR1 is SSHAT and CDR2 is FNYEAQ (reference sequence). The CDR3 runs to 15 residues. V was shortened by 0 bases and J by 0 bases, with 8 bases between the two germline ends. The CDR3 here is CASSLALRLNTEAFF. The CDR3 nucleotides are TGTGCCAGCAGCTTAGCGCTAAGGTTGAACACTGAAGCTTTCTTT. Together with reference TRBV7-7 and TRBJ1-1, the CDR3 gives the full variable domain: GAGVSQSPRYKVTKRGQDVTLRCDPISSHATLYWYQQALGQGPEFLTYFNYEAQPDKSGLPSDRFSAERPEGSISTLTIQRTEQRDSAMYRCASSLALRLNTEAFFGQGTRLTVV.

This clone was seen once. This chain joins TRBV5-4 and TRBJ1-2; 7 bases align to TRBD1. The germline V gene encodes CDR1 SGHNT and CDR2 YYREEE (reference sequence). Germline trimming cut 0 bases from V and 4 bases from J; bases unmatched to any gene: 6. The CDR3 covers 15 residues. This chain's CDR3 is CASSLEGARGYGYTF. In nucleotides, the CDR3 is TGTGCCAGCAGCTTGGAGGGGGCGCGGGGCTATGGCTACACCTTC.

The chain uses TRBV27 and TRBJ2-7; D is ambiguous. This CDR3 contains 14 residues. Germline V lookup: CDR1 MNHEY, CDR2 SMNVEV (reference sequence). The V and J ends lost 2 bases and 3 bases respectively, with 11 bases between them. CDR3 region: CASSLLGSYYEQYF. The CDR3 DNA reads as TGTGCCAGCAGTTTACTAGGTTCCTACTACGAGCAGTACTTC.

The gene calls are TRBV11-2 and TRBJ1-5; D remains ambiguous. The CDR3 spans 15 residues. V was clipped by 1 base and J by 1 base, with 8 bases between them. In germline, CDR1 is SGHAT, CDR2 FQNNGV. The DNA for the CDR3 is TGTGCCAGCAGCTTAGGGTCGACGAGCAATCAGCCCCAGCATTTT. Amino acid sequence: CASSLGSTSNQPQHF.

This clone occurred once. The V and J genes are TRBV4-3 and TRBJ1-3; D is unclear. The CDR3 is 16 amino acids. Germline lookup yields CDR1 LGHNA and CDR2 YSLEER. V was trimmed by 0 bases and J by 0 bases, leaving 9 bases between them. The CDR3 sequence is CASSQDSGASGNTIYF. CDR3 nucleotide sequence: TGCGCCAGCAGCCAAGACTCAGGAGCCTCTGGAAACACCATATATTTT.

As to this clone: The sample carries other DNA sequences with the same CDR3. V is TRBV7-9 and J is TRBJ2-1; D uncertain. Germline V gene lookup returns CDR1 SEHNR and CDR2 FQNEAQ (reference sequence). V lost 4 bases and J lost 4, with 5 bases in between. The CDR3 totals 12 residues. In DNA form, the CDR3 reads TGTGCCAGCAGCTCGGAGTACAATGAGCAGTTCTTC. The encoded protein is CASSSEYNEQFF.

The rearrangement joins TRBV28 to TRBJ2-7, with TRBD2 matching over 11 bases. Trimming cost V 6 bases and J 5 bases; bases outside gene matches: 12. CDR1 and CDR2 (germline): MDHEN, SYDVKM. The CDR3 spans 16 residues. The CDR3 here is CASSPRPGLAEDEQYF. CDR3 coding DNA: TGTGCCAGCAGCCCCCGTCCGGGACTAGCGGAAGACGAGCAGTACTTC.

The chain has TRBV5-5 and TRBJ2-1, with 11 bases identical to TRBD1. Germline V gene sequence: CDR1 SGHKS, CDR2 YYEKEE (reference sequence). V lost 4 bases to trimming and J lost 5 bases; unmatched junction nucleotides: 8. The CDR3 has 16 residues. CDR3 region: CASSQDRGLGNNEQFF. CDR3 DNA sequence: TGTGCCAGCAGCCAGGACAGGGGGCTTGGTAACAATGAGCAGTTCTTC. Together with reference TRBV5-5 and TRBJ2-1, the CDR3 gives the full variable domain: DAGVTQSPTHLIKTRGQQVTLRCSPISGHKSVSWYQQVLGQGPQFIFQYYEKEERGRGNFPDRFSARQFPNYSSELNVNALLLGDSALYLCASSQDRGLGNNEQFFGPGTRLTVL.

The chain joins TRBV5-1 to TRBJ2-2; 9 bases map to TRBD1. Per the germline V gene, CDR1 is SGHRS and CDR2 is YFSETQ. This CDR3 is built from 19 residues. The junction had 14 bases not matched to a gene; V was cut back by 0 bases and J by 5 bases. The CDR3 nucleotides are TGCGCCAGCAGCTTGGGTACGGTCGCCGGGACAGGGAAAACCGGGGAGCTGTTTTTT. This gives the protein CASSLGTVAGTGKTGELFF.

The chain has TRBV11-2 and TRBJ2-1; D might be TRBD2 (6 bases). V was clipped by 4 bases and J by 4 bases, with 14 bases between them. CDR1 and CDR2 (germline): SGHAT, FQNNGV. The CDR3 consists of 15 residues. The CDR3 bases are TGTGCCAGCAGCTCCCCGGGGGAGATGTACAATGAGCAGTTCTTC. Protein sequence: CASSSPGEMYNEQFF.

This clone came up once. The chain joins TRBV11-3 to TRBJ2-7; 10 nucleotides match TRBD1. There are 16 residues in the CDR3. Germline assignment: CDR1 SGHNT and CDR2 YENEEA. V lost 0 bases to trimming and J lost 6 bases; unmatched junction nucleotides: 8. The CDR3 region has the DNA TGTGCCAGCAGCTTAGACTCCGGGACAGGGGTGGGCGAGCAGTACTTC. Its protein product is CASSLDSGTGVGEQYF.

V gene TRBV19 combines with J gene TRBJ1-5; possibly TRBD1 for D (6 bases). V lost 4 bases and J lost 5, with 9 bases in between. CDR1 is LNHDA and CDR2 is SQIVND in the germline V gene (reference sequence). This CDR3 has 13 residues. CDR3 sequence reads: CASSTTGYQPQHF. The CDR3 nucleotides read TGTGCCAGTAGTACAACAGGGTATCAGCCCCAGCATTTT.

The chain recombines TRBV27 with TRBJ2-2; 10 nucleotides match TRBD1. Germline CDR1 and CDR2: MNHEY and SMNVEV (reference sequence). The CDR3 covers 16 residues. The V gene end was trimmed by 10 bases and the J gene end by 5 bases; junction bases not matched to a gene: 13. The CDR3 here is CATLRRQGARTGELFF. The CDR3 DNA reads TGTGCCACCCTACGAAGACAGGGGGCTCGAACCGGGGAGCTGTTTTTT.

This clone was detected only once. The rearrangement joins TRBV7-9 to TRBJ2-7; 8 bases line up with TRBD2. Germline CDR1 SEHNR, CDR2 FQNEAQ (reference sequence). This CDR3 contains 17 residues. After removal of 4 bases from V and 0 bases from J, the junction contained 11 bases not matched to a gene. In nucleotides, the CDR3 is TGTGCCAGCAGCTCACCCCGGGGGAGCGGGAGCTCCTACGAGCAGTACTTC. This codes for CASSSPRGSGSSYEQYF.